The 21 T cell receptor beta chains in this list originate from one sample, sequenced in a study of cytomegalovirus exposure and HLA in healthy donors. PCR amplification relied on 60 Vbeta primers (plus 13 Jbeta primers). Some clones are missing from TCRdb's copy, which holds only in-frame ones; the method was immunoSEQ multiplex PCR. The repertoire holds more than 85,000 clones, over 70% seen once, with approximately 5.6% in the top ten. Specimen: PBMCs. The receptors stem from a male donor in good health and CMV-seronegative.

V is TRBV7-8 and J is TRBJ2-7; unclear D gene. This CDR3 has 16 amino acids. Germline values: CDR1 SGHVS, CDR2 FQNEAQ. V was shortened by 5 bases and J by 4 bases, with 21 bases between the two germline ends. The CDR3 nucleotides are TGTGCCAGCAGCGTAAACACCGCTAGGAACGGTTACGAGCAGTACTTC. Residues: CASSVNTARNGYEQYF.

The chain is built from TRBV19 and TRBJ2-7; 12 bases fit TRBD2. The junction had 7 bases not matched to a gene; V was cut back by 6 bases and J by 4 bases. The CDR3 has 15 residues. Germline V gene data show CDR1 as LNHDA and CDR2 as SQIVND (reference sequence). CDR3 coding DNA: TGTGCCAGTAGGATGACTAGCGGGAGCCGGTACGAGCAGTACTTC. The encoded protein is CASRMTSGSRYEQYF.

The chain carries TRBV30 and TRBJ2-4; TRBD2 matches at 8 bases. CDR1 GTSNPN and CDR2 SVGIG come from the germline V gene (reference sequence). The V and J ends lost 3 bases and 8 bases, in that order; junction bases with no gene match: 9. This CDR3 comprises 14 residues. As DNA, the CDR3 is TGTGCCTGGAGCCTCCCGGGAGGGGGAGACATTCAGTACTTC. This gives the protein CAWSLPGGGDIQYF.

This chain joins TRBV5-1 and TRBJ2-1, with a weak D call TRBD1 (5 bases). The CDR3 covers 14 residues. Deletions cut 4 bases from V and 0 bases from J, with 8 bases between. Germline CDR1 is SGHRS and CDR2 is YFSETQ. The CDR3 nucleotides are TGCGCCAGCAGCCTGGACACCTCCTACAATGAGCAGTTCTTC. Translating it yields CASSLDTSYNEQFF.

This clone was detected only once. This sequence joins TRBV9 and TRBJ2-2; a weak D match, TRBD1 (5 bases). From germline, CDR1 is SGDLS and CDR2 YYNGEE. The CDR3 runs to 14 residues. V lost 3 bases and J 9 bases, leaving 15 bases between the germline ends. CDR3 DNA sequence: TGTGCCAGCAGCGCCGGTTGGGGCGTAAGGGAGCTGTTTTTT. Protein: CASSAGWGVRELFF. The variable domain in full, with the rest retrieved from reference TRBV9 and TRBJ2-2, is DSGVTQTPKHLITATGQRVTLRCSPRSGDLSVYWYQQSLDQGLQFLIQYYNGEERAKGNILERFSAQQFPDLHSELNLSSLELGDSALYFCASSAGWGVRELFFGEGSRLTVL.

The chain is built from TRBV28 and TRBJ1-4, with D perhaps TRBD1 (5 bases). Between the trimmed V and J ends, which lost 3 bases and 5 bases, there was a span of 10 bases. The CDR3 contains 14 residues. The germline CDR1 and CDR2 sequences are MDHEN and SYDVKM. CDR3 sequence (DNA): TGTGCCAGCAGTTTCTGGTCAGGGAATGAAAAACTGTTTTTT. It encodes CASSFWSGNEKLFF. Combining the CDR3 with reference TRBV28 and TRBJ1-4 gives the whole variable domain DVKVTQSSRYLVKRTGEKVFLECVQDMDHENMFWYRQDPGLGLRLIYFSYDVKMKEKGDIPEGYSVSREKKERFSLILESASTNQTSMYLCASSFWSGNEKLFFGSGTQLSVL.

The chain combines TRBV15 with TRBJ1-5; D perhaps matches TRBD1 (5 bases). The germline gives CDR1 LNHNV, CDR2 YYDKDF (reference sequence). This CDR3 comprises 17 residues. Between the trimmed V and J ends, which lost 0 bases and 1 base, there was a span of 13 bases. In DNA form, the CDR3 reads TGTGCCACCAGCAGAGAGAGAGCAGGGCAGAGCAATCAGCCCCAGCATTTT. This codes for CATSRERAGQSNQPQHF. The whole variable domain, filled in from reference TRBV15 and TRBJ1-5, reads DAMVIQNPRYQVTQFGKPVTLSCSQTLNHNVMYWYQQKSSQAPKLLFHYYDKDFNNEADTPDNFQSRRPNTSFCFLDIRSPGLGDTAMYLCATSRERAGQSNQPQHFGDGTRLSIL.

This clone is large within its sample. The chain carries TRBV7-2 and TRBJ2-3; D is perhaps TRBD2 (5 bases). V lost 3 bases, J lost 2 bases, and 9 bases lay in between. Per germline, CDR1 SGHTA and CDR2 FQGNSA. The CDR3 extends over 14 amino acids. CDR3 region: CASSFLAPTDTQYF. In DNA, the CDR3 is TGTGCCAGCAGCTTCCTAGCTCCCACAGATACGCAGTATTTT.

J is TRBJ1-4 and V is TRBV5-1, with D uncertain. This CDR3 is built from 15 residues. CDR1 is SGHRS and CDR2 is YFSETQ in the germline V gene. Trimming took off 0 bases at V and 7 bases at J, with 13 bases between the two ends. This CDR3 reads CASSLAEGSSEKLFF. For the CDR3, the DNA is TGCGCCAGCAGCTTGGCGGAGGGTTCGAGTGAAAAACTGTTTTTT.

This clone was seen only once. The chain carries TRBV6-1 and TRBJ1-1, with D unclear. V lost 7 bases to trimming and J lost 2 bases, with 14 bases between them. Germline V gives CDR1 MNHNS, CDR2 SASEGT. This CDR3 is 14 amino acids long. CDR3 DNA: TGTGCCAGCAAGCAATGGCGGAGAAACACTGAAGCTTTCTTT. Its translation is CASKQWRRNTEAFF.

The chain has TRBV18 and TRBJ1-2, with 7 bases lining up with TRBD1. Germline trimming cut 3 bases from V and 2 bases from J; bases unmatched to any gene: 3. This CDR3 has 14 residues. Germline CDR1 reads KGHSH; CDR2 reads LQKENI. CDR3 protein: CASSPRQGNYGYTF. CDR3 in DNA: TGTGCCAGCTCACCCCGACAGGGAAACTATGGCTACACCTTC.

V usage is TRBV7-8 and J usage is TRBJ2-1, with D hard to call. There are 16 residues in the CDR3. V was clipped by 0 bases and J by 0 bases, with 9 bases between them. Germline-derived CDR1 and CDR2 are SGHVS and FQNEAQ. CDR3 in DNA: TGTGCCAGCAGCTTAGCGCTCCGGAGCTCCTACAATGAGCAGTTCTTC. This translates into CASSLALRSSYNEQFF.

V and J are TRBV11-2 and TRBJ1-1, with D possibly TRBD1 on 6 matching bases. Trimming took off 1 base at V and 5 bases at J, with 17 bases between the two ends. The CDR3 loop spans 16 amino acids. CDR1 is SGHAT, CDR2 FQNNGV, per germline. CDR3 nucleotide sequence: TGTGCCAGCAGCTTAGTGGGGGGGGCTAGAGGGACTGAAGCTTTCTTT. Its protein product is CASSLVGGARGTEAFF.

The J gene is TRBJ1-1, the V gene TRBV6-5, with D tentatively TRBD1 (6 bases). CDR3 size: 15 residues. The germline V gene encodes CDR1 MNHEY and CDR2 SVGAGI. The ends were cut back, 6 bases at V and 1 base at J, with 15 bases in the middle. CDR3 DNA: TGTGCCAGCAGCCGGGGGGGCAGGAAGAACACTGAAGCTTTCTTT. Its protein product is CASSRGGRKNTEAFF.

The chain recombines TRBV14 with TRBJ2-5; 9 bases map to TRBD1. V lost 0 bases to trimming and J lost 5 bases; unmatched junction nucleotides: 7. Germline V gene data show CDR1 as SGHDN and CDR2 as FVKESK. This CDR3 is built from 16 residues. The CDR3 sequence is CASSQEQGALAETQYF. The CDR3 DNA is TGTGCCAGCAGCCAAGAACAGGGGGCCTTGGCGGAGACCCAGTACTTC.

The chain combines TRBV2 with TRBJ2-1; a possible D gene is TRBD2 (7 bases). CDR3 size: 13 residues. Germline CDR1 reads SNHLY; CDR2 reads FYNNEI. V gave up 6 bases and J gave up 9 bases, with 15 bases separating them. CDR3 sequence (DNA): TGTGCCAGCAGCCCCGGGGGGCATGGTGAGCAGTTCTTC. Translating it yields CASSPGGHGEQFF.

DNA for the CDR3: TGTGCCAGCAGTCACGGGACAACCGGGGAGCTGTTTTTT. Protein sequence: CASSHGTTGELFF. This chain links TRBV6-5 with TRBJ2-2; tentatively, D is TRBD1 (6 bases). CDR1 is MNHEY and CDR2 is SVGAGI in the germline V gene. The CDR3 sequence is 13 residues long. Trimming cost V 5 bases and J 5 bases, with 9 bases left between them.

This rearrangement joins TRBV5-5 to TRBJ1-6; TRBD1 might be the D (6 bases). Deletions cut 2 bases from V and 8 bases from J, with 14 bases between. The CDR3 runs 15 residues. Germline V CDR1 and CDR2: SGHKS, YYEKEE (reference sequence). CDR3 sequence (DNA): TGTGCCAGCAGCTTTCCGCCAGGGGTGGATTCACCCCTCCACTTT. This sequence encodes CASSFPPGVDSPLHF.

This chain uses TRBV30 with TRBJ1-3; D may be TRBD1 (5 bases). Trimming cost V 1 base and J 2 bases, with 15 bases left between them. CDR1 GTSNPN and CDR2 SVGIG come from the germline V gene (reference sequence). The CDR3 spans 16 residues. The CDR3 sequence is CAWSADTGGAGNTIYF. CDR3 nucleotide sequence: TGTGCCTGGAGTGCGGACACGGGGGGAGCTGGAAACACCATATATTTT.

V gene TRBV18 combines with J gene TRBJ1-6; D possibly corresponds to TRBD1 (6 bases). Trimming removed 1 base from V and 8 bases from J, with 12 bases in between. The length of the CDR3 is 15 residues. In germline, CDR1 is KGHSH, CDR2 LQKENI. For the CDR3, the DNA is TGTGCCAGCTCACCACAAGAGCAGGGGTATTCACCCCTCCACTTT. Amino acids: CASSPQEQGYSPLHF. Together with reference TRBV18 and TRBJ1-6, the CDR3 gives the full variable domain: NAGVMQNPRHLVRRRGQEARLRCSPMKGHSHVYWYRQLPEEGLKFMVYLQKENIIDESGMPKERFSAEFPKEGPSILRIQQVVRGDSAAYFCASSPQEQGYSPLHFGNGTRLTVT.

V usage is TRBV19 and J usage is TRBJ1-2; 9 nucleotides align to TRBD1. Germline V gene data show CDR1 as LNHDA and CDR2 as SQIVND (reference sequence). The CDR3 runs 14 residues. Germline trimming cut 3 bases from V and 3 bases from J; bases unmatched to any gene: 2. CDR3 protein: CASSIDRGYYGYTF. CDR3 sequence (DNA): TGTGCCAGTAGTATCGACAGGGGGTACTATGGCTACACCTTC.